Following are 19 T cell receptor beta chains from one sample sequenced in a study of T cell repertoires in cytomegalovirus infection. TCRdb redid the calling of the reads with MiXCR, one entry per CDR3 protein. This table has hundreds of thousands of distinct CDR3 sequences, under 40% appearing once. The sample was PBMCs. The receptors were sampled from a human donor in good health (CMV status not recorded). Some clones in this sample may be carry-over from other donors' samples.

A note on this clonotype: This may stem from a read error, because a much larger clone lies one nucleotide away. The chain links TRBV7-6 to TRBJ2-1; D unclear. Germline-derived CDR1 and CDR2 are SGHVS and FNYEAQ. This CDR3 spans 14 amino acids. The CDR3 coding sequence is TGTGCCAGCAGCCCTTACGGGCACGAGGTTGAGCAGTTATTC. Its protein is CASSPYGHEVEQLF.

The chain has TRBV9 and TRBJ2-3; 8 positions match TRBD2. This CDR3 contains 16 residues. Germline V CDR1 and CDR2: SGDLS, YYNGEE. The trim removed 0 bases at V and 2 bases at J, leaving 5 bases unmatched. CDR3: CASSVAGGGFTDTQYF. CDR3 coding DNA: TGTGCCAGCAGCGTAGCAGGCGGGGGGTTCACAGATACGCAGTATTTT.

This clonotype has at least ten counts. Here the CDR3 DNA reads TGTGCCAGCAGAGGGCCAGGGGATGAGCAGTTCTTC. Its translation is CASRGPGDEQFF. The chain joins TRBV11-2 to TRBJ2-1, with D possibly being TRBD1 (6 bases). The V gene's germline CDR1 is SGHAT and CDR2 FQNNGV. CDR3 length equals 12 residues. V gave up 6 bases and J gave up 8 bases, with 11 bases separating them.

The chain has TRBV4-1 and TRBJ2-5; D might be TRBD1 (6 bases). This CDR3 has 14 residues. From germline, CDR1 is MGHRA and CDR2 YSYEKL. Trimming removed 1 base at V and 2 bases at J, with 8 bases between. The CDR3 nucleotides are TGCGCCAGCAGCCAAGGACAGGTACAAGAGACCCAGTACTTC. This encodes CASSQGQVQETQYF.

This clonotype was picked up a small number of times. This chain connects TRBV7-3 to TRBJ1-2; no clear D. This CDR3 is 15 amino acids long. V was trimmed by 2 bases and J by 4 bases, leaving 14 bases between them. The germline V gene has CDR1 SGHTA and CDR2 FQGTGA. In DNA, the CDR3 is TGTGCCAGCAGCTTATCGGCGGGCTCGAGCTATGGCTACACCTTC. Protein: CASSLSAGSSYGYTF.

This clonotype was seen a handful of times. The rearrangement joins TRBV5-4 to TRBJ1-3, with TRBD1 matching over 7 bases. CDR1 is SGHNT and CDR2 is YYREEE in the germline V gene (reference sequence). After removal of 0 bases from V and 8 bases from J, the junction contained 2 bases not matched to a gene. The CDR3 runs to 13 residues. CDR3 loop: CASSLDRGDTIYF. The CDR3 DNA reads as TGTGCCAGCAGCTTGGACAGGGGTGACACCATATATTTT.

There are a few counts of this clonotype. V is TRBV15 and J is TRBJ1-2; D is undetermined. The ends were cut back, 1 base at V and 4 bases at J, with 10 bases in the middle. Per the germline V gene, CDR1 is LNHNV and CDR2 is YYDKDF (reference sequence). The CDR3 spans 14 residues. CDR3 DNA: TGTGCCACCAGCAGAGTAGGAGCGGGCTATGGCTACACCTTC. This translates into CATSRVGAGYGYTF.

This rearrangement joins TRBV12-3 or TRBV12-4 to TRBJ1-6; D perhaps matches TRBD1 (5 bases). The ends were cut back, 5 bases at V and 0 bases at J, with 20 bases in the middle. The CDR3 has 19 amino acids. The DNA of the CDR3 is TGTGCCAGCAGTCTGACCGTTAGGGGTTTGGGCTCCTATAATTCACCCCTCCACTTT. Its translation: CASSLTVRGLGSYNSPLHF.

This clonotype was seen repeatedly, ten times or more. The chain employs TRBV7-2 and TRBJ2-3, with no clear D. CDR3 length: 15 residues. The germline CDR1 and CDR2 sequences are SGHTA and FQGNSA. V lost 2 bases, J lost 2 bases, and 11 bases lay in between. The CDR3 spells CASSLSPQATDTQYF. In DNA, the CDR3 is TGTGCCAGCAGCTTAAGTCCTCAGGCCACAGATACGCAGTATTTT.

This clonotype was seen more than once but under ten times. The V call is TRBV12-3 or TRBV12-4, the J call TRBJ2-1; tentatively, D is TRBD1 or TRBD2 (7 bases each). V shed 6 bases and J shed 1 base, with 19 bases lying between them. The CDR3 sequence is 17 residues long. The CDR3 DNA follows: TGTGCCAGCAGCCAAGGGGGCGGGGGTCAATCCTACAATGAGCAGTTCTTC. Translation: CASSQGGGGQSYNEQFF.

This clonotype was recorded at least ten times. The chain employs TRBV10-1 and TRBJ1-1, with 7 bases matching TRBD1. V dropped 6 bases and J dropped 8; count of bases not matched to a gene: 6. From germline, CDR1 is WNHNN and CDR2 SYGVQD (reference sequence). The CDR3 length is 12 residues. Here the CDR3 DNA reads TGCGCCAGCAGCTCCGGGACAGAAGAAGCTTTCTTT. Amino acids: CASSSGTEEAFF.

This clonotype showed up many times. The chain combines TRBV7-9 with TRBJ2-7, with D maybe TRBD1 (6 bases). Germline CDR1 SEHNR, CDR2 FQNEAQ (reference sequence). The CDR3 extends over 15 amino acids. The V gene lost 7 bases and the J gene lost 2 bases, with 18 bases spanning the gap. The CDR3 coding sequence is TGTGCCAGCACCATCCAGACAGGCGGTCCCTACGAGCAGTACTTC. Translated: CASTIQTGGPYEQYF.

This clonotype has a count of ten or more. J is TRBJ1-2 and V is TRBV6-5, with TRBD1 identical over 9 bases. Germline CDR1 and CDR2: MNHEY and SVGAGI. The CDR3 runs 15 residues. With 2 bases clipped from V and 4 bases from J, the junction kept 5 bases outside the gene matches. The CDR3 DNA is TGTGCCAGCAGTTACCGGGGACAGGGTAGCTATGGCTACACCTTC. This translates into CASSYRGQGSYGYTF.

The chain combines TRBV28 with TRBJ1-1, with TRBD1 identical over 11 bases. The V gene end was trimmed by 6 bases and the J gene end by 10 bases; junction bases not matched to a gene: 10. CDR3 length equals 14 residues. The germline gives CDR1 MDHEN, CDR2 SYDVKM. CDR3 in amino acids: CASSQPGQGDVAFF. DNA of the CDR3: TGTGCCAGCAGCCAACCGGGACAGGGGGACGTAGCTTTCTTT.

This clonotype was detected many times. V is TRBV7-2 and J is TRBJ2-3; TRBD1 matches at 7 bases. The CDR3 is made up of 13 amino acids. Germline V gene lookup returns CDR1 SGHTA and CDR2 FQGNSA. V dropped 10 bases and J dropped 6; count of bases not matched to a gene: 10. CDR3 in DNA: TGTGCCAACGGCCGACAGGGTGGGGATACGCAGTATTTT. It is translated as CANGRQGGDTQYF.

Concerning this clonotype: Likely a read error: the CDR3 ends without its conserved phenylalanine or tryptophan. It is unclear where the CDR3 begins or ends on the DNA, so no DNA is shown, and the CDR3 is as TCRdb lists it. The chain couples TRBV7-6 to TRBJ2-1; the tabulated D call, TRBD2, remains unverified against the DNA. CDR1 SGHVS and CDR2 FNYEAQ come from the germline V gene. The CDR3 spans 16 amino acids, including both terminal residues. The CDR3 is CASSSTSGGKDNEQLL.

This clonotype was seen at least ten times. The V call is TRBV19, the J call TRBJ2-2; D gene uncertain. Per germline, CDR1 LNHDA and CDR2 SQIVND (reference sequence). The CDR3 consists of 13 residues. With 3 bases removed from V and 2 bases from J, the gap between germline ends came to 4 bases. CDR3 sequence (DNA): TGTGCCAGTAGTATGGCTAACACCGGGGAGCTGTTTTTT. It is translated as CASSMANTGELFF.

This clonotype was seen a few times. J is TRBJ1-6 and V is TRBV28; TRBD1 might be the D (5 bases). Trimming removed 4 bases at V and 11 bases at J, with 15 bases between. This CDR3 is built from 14 residues. Germline lookup yields CDR1 MDHEN and CDR2 SYDVKM. For the CDR3, the DNA is TGTGCCAGCAGTTGGACTGCAGGGATACCACCCCTCCACTTT. Its translation: CASSWTAGIPPLHF.

This chain links TRBV12-3 or TRBV12-4 with TRBJ1-2; no reliable D call. V was pared by 2 bases and J by 0 bases, with 7 bases between. The CDR3 consists of 14 residues. The CDR3: CASSLNGPNYGYTF. The CDR3 bases are TGTGCCAGCAGTTTAAACGGACCTAACTATGGCTACACCTTC.